This TCR beta chain came from a study of early T cells in non-severe SARS-CoV-2 infection. Study in general: Bulk RNA isolated from unsorted whole blood underwent sequencing; chains were not paired. Findings of the study overall: The VDJdb matching leaned toward anti-spike CD8 responses and overlooked private and CD4 specificities.

Separate cDNA molecules each had unique molecular identifiers attached to them. One entry per CDR3 protein, called by TCRdb with MiXCR from the 5' RACE reads. The sample contains about 110,000 distinct CDR3 sequences, about 12% of which appear only once. With regard to this clonotype: Its antigen is still unknown.

The CDR3 has 13 residues. Germline CDR1 MGHRA, CDR2 YSYEKL. V lost 1 base and J 4 bases, leaving 7 bases between the germline ends. The material sequenced was whole blood. This chain uses TRBV4-1 with TRBJ1-2; D gene uncertain. This receptor was taken from an adult who was a healthcare worker with PCR-confirmed SARS-CoV-2 infection or an uninfected control (not recorded which). The CDR3 region has the DNA TGCGCCAGCAGCCAAGTCGGGCTCTATGGCTACACCTTC. It codes for CASSQVGLYGYTF.